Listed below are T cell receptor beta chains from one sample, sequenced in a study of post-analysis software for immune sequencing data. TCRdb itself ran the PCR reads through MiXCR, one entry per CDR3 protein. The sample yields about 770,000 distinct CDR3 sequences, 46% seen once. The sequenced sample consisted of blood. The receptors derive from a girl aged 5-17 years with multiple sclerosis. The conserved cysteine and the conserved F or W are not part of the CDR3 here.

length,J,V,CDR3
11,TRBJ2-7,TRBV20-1,SAEDQGAYEQY
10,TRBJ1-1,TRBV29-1,SVDDRGTEAF
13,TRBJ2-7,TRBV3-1,ASSQGPTCSYEQY
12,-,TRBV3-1,ASSQPTSWQTQY
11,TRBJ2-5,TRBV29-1,SVAWEIHETQY
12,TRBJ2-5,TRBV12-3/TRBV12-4,ASSPTGRLETQY
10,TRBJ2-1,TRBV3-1,ASSQAFNEQF
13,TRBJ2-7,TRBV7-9,ASSLSSSGGWEQY
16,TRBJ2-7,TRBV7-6,ASSPETGLAGAYNEQY
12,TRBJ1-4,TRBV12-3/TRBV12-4,ASSLVQRNEKLF
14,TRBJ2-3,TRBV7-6,ASSPRIAGGTDTQY
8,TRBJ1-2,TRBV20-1,SASGGGHT
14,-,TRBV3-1,ASSQWGAGAYNEQY
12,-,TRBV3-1,ASTGRESGSEQY
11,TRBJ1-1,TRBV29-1,SGQGGEGTEAF
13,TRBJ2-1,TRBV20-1,SARDFWSSYNERF
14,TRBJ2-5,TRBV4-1,ASSQELGTYQETQY